This T cell receptor beta chain was documented in a study of T cells of healthy individuals (dated by TCRdb to the late 2010s). Points on this clonotype: Its antigen has not been determined. Base-call qualities are not available, and no considerably larger clone is one nucleotide away.

The trim is 4 bases for V and 5 bases for J, with a gap of 15 bases between the germline ends. Measured from the cysteine to the phenylalanine, the CDR3 is 14 residues long. The retained sequence is limited to the CDR3, 42 bases, with the frame set at the first base. The CDR1 and CDR2 encoded by the germline V gene are SGHRS and YFSETQ. Libraries were constructed by 5' RACE. The sequencer was an Illumina MiSeq. In TCRdb, the public reads were trimmed at Q25 with fastp and aligned with MiXCR, with productive beta chains retained. Rows are combined by CDR3 protein, so each entry shows the most common genes and DNA. The sample table holds about 53,000 distinct CDR3 sequences, of which roughly 14% were seen once. The ten largest clones add up to around 16% of the sample.

This chain is built from TRBV5-1 and TRBJ1-2, and possibly TRBD1, on 5 matching bases. The sequence came from a human donor in good health. CDR3 reads: CASSREGVEYGYTF. The DNA reads TGCGCCAGCAGCCGCGAAGGGGTGGAGTATGGCTACACCTTC.